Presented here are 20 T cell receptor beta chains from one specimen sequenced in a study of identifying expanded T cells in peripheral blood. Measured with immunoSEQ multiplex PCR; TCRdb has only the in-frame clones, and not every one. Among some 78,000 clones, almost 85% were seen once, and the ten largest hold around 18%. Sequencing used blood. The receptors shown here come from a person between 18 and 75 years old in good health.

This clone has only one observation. CDR3 nucleotides: TGTGCCAGCAGCCAATCAGAGGGGGTGGATACGCAGTATTTT. Its translation is CASSQSEGVDTQYF. This chain connects TRBV6-1 to TRBJ2-3, with D perhaps matching TRBD1 (6 bases). V was pared by 6 bases and J by 6 bases, with 16 bases between. CDR1 and CDR2 (germline): MNHNS, SASEGT. This CDR3 is 14 amino acids long.

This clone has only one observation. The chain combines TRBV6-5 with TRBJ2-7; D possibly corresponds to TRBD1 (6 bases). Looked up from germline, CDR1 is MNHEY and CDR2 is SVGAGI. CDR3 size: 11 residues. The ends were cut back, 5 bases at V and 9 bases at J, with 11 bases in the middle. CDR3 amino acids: CASSRQDAQYF. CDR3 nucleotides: TGTGCCAGCAGTAGACAGGATGCGCAGTACTTC.

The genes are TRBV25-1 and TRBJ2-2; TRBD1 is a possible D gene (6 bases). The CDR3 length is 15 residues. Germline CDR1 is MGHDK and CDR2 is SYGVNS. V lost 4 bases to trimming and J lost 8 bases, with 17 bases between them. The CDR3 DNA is TGTGCCAGCAGTGGTATATCAGGGACACGGGGGGAGCTGTTTTTT. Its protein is CASSGISGTRGELFF.

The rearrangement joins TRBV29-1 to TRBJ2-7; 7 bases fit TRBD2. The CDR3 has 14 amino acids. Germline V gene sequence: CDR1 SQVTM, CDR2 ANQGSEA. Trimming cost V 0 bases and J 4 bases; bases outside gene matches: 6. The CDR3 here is CSVEDRGVTYEQYF. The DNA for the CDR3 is TGCAGCGTTGAAGATCGGGGGGTAACTTACGAGCAGTACTTC.

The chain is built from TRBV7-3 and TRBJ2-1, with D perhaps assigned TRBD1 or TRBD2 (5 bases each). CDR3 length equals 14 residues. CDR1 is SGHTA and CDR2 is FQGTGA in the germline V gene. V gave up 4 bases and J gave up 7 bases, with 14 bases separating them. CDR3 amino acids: CASSSYPGGNEQFF. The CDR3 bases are TGTGCCAGCAGCTCATACCCTGGGGGAAATGAGCAGTTCTTC. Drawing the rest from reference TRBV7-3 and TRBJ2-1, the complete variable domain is GAGVSQTPSNKVTEKGKYVELRCDPISGHTALYWYRQSLGQGPEFLIYFQGTGAADDSGLPNDRFFAVRPEGSVSTLKIQRTERGDSAVYLCASSSYPGGNEQFFGPGTRLTVL.

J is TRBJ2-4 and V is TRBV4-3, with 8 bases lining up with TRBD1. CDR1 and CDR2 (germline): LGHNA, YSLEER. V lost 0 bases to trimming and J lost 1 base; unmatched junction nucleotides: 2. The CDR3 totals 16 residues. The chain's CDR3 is CASSQEGTGAKNIQYF. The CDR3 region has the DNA TGCGCCAGCAGCCAAGAAGGGACAGGTGCCAAAAACATTCAGTACTTC.

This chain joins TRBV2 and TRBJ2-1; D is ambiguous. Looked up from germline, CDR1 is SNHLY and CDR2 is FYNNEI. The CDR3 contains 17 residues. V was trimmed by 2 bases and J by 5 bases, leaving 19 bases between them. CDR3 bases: TGTGCCAGCAGTGAAAGGGCTAGAAGGCTGACTCACAATGAGCAGTTCTTC. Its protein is CASSERARRLTHNEQFF.

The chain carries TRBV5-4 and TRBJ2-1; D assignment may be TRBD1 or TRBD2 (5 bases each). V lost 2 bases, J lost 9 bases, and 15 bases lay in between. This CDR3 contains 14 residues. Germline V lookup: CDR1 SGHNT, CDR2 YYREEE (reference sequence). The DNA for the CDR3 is TGTGCCAGCAGCTTTGGTTCAGGGACCAGTGAGCAGTTCTTC. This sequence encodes CASSFGSGTSEQFF. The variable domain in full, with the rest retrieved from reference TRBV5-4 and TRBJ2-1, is ETGVTQSPTHLIKTRGQQVTLRCSSQSGHNTVSWYQQALGQGPQFIFQYYREEENGRGNFPPRFSGLQFPNYSSELNVNALELDDSALYLCASSFGSGTSEQFFGPGTRLTVL.

The CDR3 DNA reads TGCGCCAGCAGCCAAGGGTCAAACAGAGAGAATTCACCCCTCCACTTT. It encodes CASSQGSNRENSPLHF. This sequence joins TRBV4-3 and TRBJ1-6; no reliable D call. This CDR3 is built from 16 residues. Trimming left V 1 base short and J 7 bases short, with 14 bases between. Germline loops: CDR1 LGHNA, CDR2 YSLEER.

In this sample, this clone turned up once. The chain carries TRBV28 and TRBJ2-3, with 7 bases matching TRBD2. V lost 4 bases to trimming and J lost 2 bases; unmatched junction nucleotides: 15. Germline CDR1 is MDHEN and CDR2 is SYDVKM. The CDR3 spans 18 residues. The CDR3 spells CASSYPKGLADNTDTQYF. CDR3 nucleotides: TGTGCCAGCAGTTACCCCAAAGGGCTAGCGGACAACACAGATACGCAGTATTTT.

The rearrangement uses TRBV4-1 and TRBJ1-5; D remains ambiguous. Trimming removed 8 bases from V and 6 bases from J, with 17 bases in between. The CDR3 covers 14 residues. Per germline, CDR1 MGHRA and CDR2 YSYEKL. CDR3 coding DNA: TGCGCCAGCGCACGGGAGTTTTCTATTCAGCCCCAGCATTTT. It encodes CASAREFSIQPQHF.

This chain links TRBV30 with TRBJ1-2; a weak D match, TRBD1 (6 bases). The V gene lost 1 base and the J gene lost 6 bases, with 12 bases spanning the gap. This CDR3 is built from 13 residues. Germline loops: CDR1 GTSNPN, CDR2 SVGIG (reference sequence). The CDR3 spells CAWSASGAHGYTF. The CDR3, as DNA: TGTGCCTGGAGTGCCTCAGGGGCTCATGGCTACACCTTC.

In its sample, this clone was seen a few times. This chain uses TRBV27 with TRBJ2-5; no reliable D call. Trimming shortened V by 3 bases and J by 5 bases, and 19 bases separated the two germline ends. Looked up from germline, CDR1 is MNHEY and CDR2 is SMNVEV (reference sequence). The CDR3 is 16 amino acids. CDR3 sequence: CASSFNPGPLGETQYF. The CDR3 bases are TGTGCCAGCAGTTTTAACCCGGGCCCCCTCGGGGAGACCCAGTACTTC.

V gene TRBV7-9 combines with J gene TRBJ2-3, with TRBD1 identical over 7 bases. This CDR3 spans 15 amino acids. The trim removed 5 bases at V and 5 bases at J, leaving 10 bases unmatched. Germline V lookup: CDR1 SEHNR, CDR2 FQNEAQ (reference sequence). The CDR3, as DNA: TGTGCCAGCAGCCCAAAGGACAGGCCTAGAGATACGCAGTATTTT. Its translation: CASSPKDRPRDTQYF.

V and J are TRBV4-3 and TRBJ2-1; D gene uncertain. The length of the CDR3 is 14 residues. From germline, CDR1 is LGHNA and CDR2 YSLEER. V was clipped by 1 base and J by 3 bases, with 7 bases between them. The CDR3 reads CASSQVNSYNEQFF. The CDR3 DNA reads TGCGCCAGCAGCCAAGTGAATAGCTACAATGAGCAGTTCTTC.

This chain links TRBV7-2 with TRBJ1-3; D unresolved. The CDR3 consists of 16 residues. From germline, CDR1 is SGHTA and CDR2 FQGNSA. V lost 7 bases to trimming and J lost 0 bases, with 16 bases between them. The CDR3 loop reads CASTPSVTISGNTIYF. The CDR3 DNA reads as TGTGCCAGCACCCCCTCTGTCACAATCTCTGGAAACACCATATATTTT.

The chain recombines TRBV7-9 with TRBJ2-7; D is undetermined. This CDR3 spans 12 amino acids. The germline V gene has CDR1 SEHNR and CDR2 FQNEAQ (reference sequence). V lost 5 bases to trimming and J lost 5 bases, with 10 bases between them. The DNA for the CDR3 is TGTGCCAGCAGCCAACTTACTGACGAGCAGTACTTC. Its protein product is CASSQLTDEQYF.

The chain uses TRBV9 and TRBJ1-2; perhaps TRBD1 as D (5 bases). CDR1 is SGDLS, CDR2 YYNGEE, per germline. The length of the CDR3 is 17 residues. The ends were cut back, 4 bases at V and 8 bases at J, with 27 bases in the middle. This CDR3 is CASSPRGETNTIGGYTF. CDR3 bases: TGTGCCAGCAGCCCTCGAGGGGAGACGAACACTATAGGGGGCTACACCTTC.

The CDR3 here is CASSLDGLAGGELFF. The CDR3 coding sequence is TGTGCCAGCAGCTTAGACGGACTAGCGGGAGGGGAGCTGTTTTTT. J is TRBJ2-2 and V is TRBV7-8; 12 bases are a match to TRBD2. V gave up 1 base and J gave up 8 bases; unmatched junction bases: 2. This CDR3 spans 15 amino acids. The germline CDR1 and CDR2 sequences are SGHVS and FQNEAQ.

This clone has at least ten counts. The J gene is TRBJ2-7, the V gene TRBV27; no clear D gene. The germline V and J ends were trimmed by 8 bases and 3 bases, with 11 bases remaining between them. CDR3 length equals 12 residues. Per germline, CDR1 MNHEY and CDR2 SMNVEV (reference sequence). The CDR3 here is CASSNSFYEQYF. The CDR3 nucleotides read TGTGCCAGCTCAAACAGTTTCTACGAGCAGTACTTC.